Shown below are 28 T cell receptor beta chains from a single sample sequenced in a study of human T cells and chemical hapten exposure. TCRdb redid the calling of the RACE reads with MiXCR, one entry per CDR3 protein. The sample includes some 98,000 distinct CDR3 sequences, more than 10% of them seen just once. Time point specified: pre-sensitization, week 0. As to treatment: therapeutic diphenylcyclopropenone sensitization with weekly scalp DPC. The sequenced sample was whole blood, obtained in connection with sensitization to the hapten diphenylcyclopropenone (DPC). The receptor set was obtained from a woman aged 55-75 years with alopecia areata. Some clones in this sample may be carry-over from other donors' samples.

This clonotype was found a few times. V usage is TRBV20-1 and J usage is TRBJ2-5; D ambiguous. Germline CDR1 is DFQATT and CDR2 is SNEGSKA (reference sequence). V lost 5 bases and J lost 3, with 13 bases in between. The CDR3 is made up of 13 amino acids. CDR3 DNA: TGCAGTGCTCGATTACATTCTGAAGAGACCCAGTACTTC. As protein: CSARLHSEETQYF.

The rearrangement links TRBV19 to TRBJ1-5; D is unresolved. The CDR3 loop spans 14 amino acids. Trimming pared 10 bases from V and 0 bases from J, leaving 13 bases between. Germline V gene data show CDR1 as LNHDA and CDR2 as SQIVND (reference sequence). The CDR3 here is CATFSQLSNQPQHF. As DNA, the CDR3 is TGTGCCACCTTTAGCCAGCTTAGCAATCAGCCCCAGCATTTT.

The chain carries TRBV21-1 and TRBJ1-1; the table's D call, TRBD1, has no DNA check behind it. TRBV21-1 is assigned pseudogene status. The CDR3 contains 17 residues. The CDR3 is CASSKVSRGQMNTEAFF. The CDR3 nucleotides are TGTGCCAGCAGCAAAGTTTCCAGGGGGCAGATGAACACTGAAGCTTTCTTT.

The J gene is TRBJ2-7, the V gene TRBV7-8; TRBD1 is a possible D gene (6 bases). V lost 5 bases, J lost 7 bases, and 15 bases lay in between. This CDR3 has 13 amino acids. CDR1 SGHVS and CDR2 FQNEAQ come from the germline V gene. The CDR3 loop reads CASSPIRGREQYF. Written as DNA, the CDR3 is TGTGCCAGCAGCCCGATAAGGGGGAGAGAGCAGTACTTC.

Only a few counts were recorded for this clonotype. The CDR3, as DNA: TGTGCCAGCAGCTTAGAAGTTCATTCGGGCACAGATACGCAGTATTTT. Its protein is CASSLEVHSGTDTQYF. The chain employs TRBV7-9 and TRBJ2-3; D unresolved. CDR3 length: 16 amino acids. Germline values: CDR1 SEHNR, CDR2 FQNEAQ (reference sequence). The V end lost 1 base, the J end lost 1 base, and 12 bases lay between the germline ends.

There are a few counts of this clonotype. The chain links TRBV10-2 to TRBJ2-7, with TRBD2 identical over 13 bases. Germline lookup yields CDR1 WSHSY and CDR2 SAAADI. The J segment lost 3 bases and the V segment lost 0 bases, leaving 2 bases of the junction unmatched. There are 16 residues in the CDR3. DNA of the CDR3: TGCGCCAGCAGTGAGTCGGGGACTAGCGGGGACTACGAGCAGTACTTC. Translating gives CASSESGTSGDYEQYF.

Concerning this clonotype itself: A much larger clone lies one base from this, so it may be a read error. The J gene is TRBJ1-4, the V gene TRBV5-5; no clear D. Germline V CDR1 and CDR2: SGHKS, YYEKEE (reference sequence). Trimming removed 5 bases from V and 3 bases from J, with 14 bases in between. The CDR3 loop spans 15 amino acids. The CDR3 DNA reads TGTGCCAGCAGGACGTGGGTCGGACCTAATGAAAAACTGTTTTTT. It translates to CASRTWVGPNEKLFF.

This clonotype has only a few counts. The rearrangement links TRBV20-1 to TRBJ2-2; D assignment may be TRBD1 or TRBD2 (6 bases each). Trimming took off 3 bases at V and 4 bases at J, with 18 bases between the two ends. CDR3 length: 16 residues. Germline CDR1 reads DFQATT; CDR2 reads SNEGSKA (reference sequence). In nucleotides, the CDR3 is TGCAGTGCTAGGGGTCCGGACTCGGGGGCCACCGGGGAGCTGTTTTTT. It is translated as CSARGPDSGATGELFF.

This clonotype occurred many times. The rearrangement links TRBV7-6 to TRBJ1-4, with a possible D match to TRBD1 (6 bases). The V gene lost 5 bases and the J gene lost 0 bases, with 13 bases spanning the gap. This CDR3 is 16 amino acids long. The germline V gene encodes CDR1 SGHVS and CDR2 FNYEAQ. The CDR3 bases are TGTGCCAGCAGCCGAGCAGGGGACGCAACTAATGAAAAACTGTTTTTT. This translates into CASSRAGDATNEKLFF.

J is TRBJ1-2 and V is TRBV6-5; TRBD1 agrees at 9 bases. From germline, CDR1 is MNHEY and CDR2 SVGAGI. The CDR3 is 14 residues long. Trimming removed 8 bases from V and 2 bases from J; junction bases left unmatched: 6. The CDR3 protein is CASQKQGANYGYTF. CDR3 coding DNA: TGTGCCAGCCAAAAACAGGGGGCGAACTATGGCTACACCTTC.

This clonotype was detected many times. The chain has TRBV2 and TRBJ2-4; D uncertain. CDR3 length: 13 amino acids. Germline V CDR1 and CDR2: SNHLY, FYNNEI. Deletions cut 8 bases from V and 4 bases from J, with 12 bases between. CDR3 amino acids: CASSAELKNIQYF. CDR3 in DNA: TGTGCCAGCTCGGCGGAACTGAAAAACATTCAGTACTTC.

V is TRBV13 and J is TRBJ2-4, with D perhaps TRBD1 or TRBD2 (6 bases each). The germline V gene has CDR1 PRHDT and CDR2 FYEKMQ (reference sequence). V was clipped by 5 bases and J by 0 bases, with 11 bases between them. There are 15 residues in the CDR3. This CDR3 reads CASSPRGLAKNIQYF. The CDR3, as DNA: TGTGCCAGCAGCCCCCGGGGGCTAGCCAAAAACATTCAGTACTTC.

This clonotype occurred many times. This chain links TRBV12-3 or TRBV12-4 with TRBJ2-7; TRBD1 agrees at 7 bases. This CDR3 contains 19 residues. V gave up 5 bases and J gave up 3 bases; unmatched junction bases: 22. For the CDR3, the DNA is TGTGCCAGCAGTCCATCGACAGGGTTCCTCGGAAGAGTTAACTACGAGCAGTACTTC. This encodes CASSPSTGFLGRVNYEQYF.

This clonotype was detected many times. This chain uses TRBV14 with TRBJ2-3; tentatively, D is TRBD2 (5 bases). Germline-derived CDR1 and CDR2 are SGHDN and FVKESK. The CDR3 covers 12 residues. Trimming stripped 2 bases from V and 8 bases from J, with 8 bases between. The CDR3 sequence is CASSQLEGTQYF. The CDR3 DNA follows: TGTGCCAGCAGCCAACTAGAGGGTACGCAGTATTTT.

This clonotype has ten or more counts. J is TRBJ2-1 and V is TRBV11-2, with D perhaps matching TRBD1 (6 bases). With 5 bases removed from V and 7 bases from J, the gap between germline ends came to 24 bases. The CDR3 is 17 amino acids. Germline CDR1 reads SGHAT; CDR2 reads FQNNGV. CDR3 in DNA: TGTGCCAGCAGCCGATCGGACAGCCCGTCGGCCAGGAATGAGCAGTTCTTC. It yields the protein CASSRSDSPSARNEQFF.

This clonotype has a count of ten or more. The chain has TRBV18 and TRBJ1-6, with no clear D. The CDR3 loop spans 12 amino acids. Trimming cost V 6 bases and J 9 bases, with 9 bases left between them. From germline, CDR1 is KGHSH and CDR2 LQKENI. The chain's CDR3 is CASSQGSSPLHF. CDR3 bases: TGTGCCAGCTCTCAAGGGAGTTCACCCCTCCACTTT.

This clonotype came up a few times. This sequence joins TRBV7-2 and TRBJ2-7; D remains unclear. This CDR3 is built from 14 residues. The ends were cut back, 5 bases at V and 2 bases at J, with 13 bases in the middle. Germline CDR1 SGHTA, CDR2 FQGNSA. CDR3 nucleotide sequence: TGTGCCAGCAGCCCAGGCCGAGGTCCCTACGAGCAGTACTTC. It encodes CASSPGRGPYEQYF.

The chain employs TRBV27 and TRBJ1-5; D is uncertain. The length of the CDR3 is 10 residues. From germline, CDR1 is MNHEY and CDR2 SMNVEV (reference sequence). Between the trimmed V and J ends, which lost 11 bases and 2 bases, there was a span of 4 bases. The CDR3: CACRNQPQHF. The DNA of the CDR3 is TGTGCCTGTCGCAATCAGCCCCAGCATTTT.

This rearrangement joins TRBV20-1 to TRBJ1-2; D is ambiguous. Germline loops: CDR1 DFQATT, CDR2 SNEGSKA (reference sequence). There are 13 residues in the CDR3. V lost 3 bases and J lost 4, with 12 bases in between. In DNA, the CDR3 is TGCAGTGCTAGTCCGGGAGCGACCTATGGCTACACCTTC. It encodes CSASPGATYGYTF.

This chain links TRBV12-5 with TRBJ2-1; D possibly uses TRBD1 or TRBD2 (5 bases each). Germline-derived CDR1 and CDR2 are LGHNT and FRNRAP. The CDR3 consists of 12 residues. V was clipped by 6 bases and J by 8 bases, with 11 bases between them. DNA for the CDR3: TGTGCTAGTGGGGCCGTGGGGGATGAGCAGTTCTTC. Translated, it gives CASGAVGDEQFF.

Many counts were recorded for this clonotype. The chain uses TRBV7-8 and TRBJ1-1; no clear D. The ends were cut back, 3 bases at V and 0 bases at J, with 2 bases in the middle. The CDR3 consists of 12 residues. The germline gives CDR1 SGHVS, CDR2 FQNEAQ. The CDR3 DNA is TGTGCCAGCAGCTTTCTGAACACTGAAGCTTTCTTT. This translates into CASSFLNTEAFF.

This chain uses TRBV7-9 with TRBJ2-1; D remains ambiguous. Germline values: CDR1 SEHNR, CDR2 FQNEAQ (reference sequence). The V gene lost 5 bases and the J gene lost 8 bases, with 7 bases spanning the gap. CDR3 length: 11 residues. The CDR3 coding sequence is TGTGCCAGCAGCGACGGAGATGAGCAGTTCTTC. Protein: CASSDGDEQFF.

This clonotype was detected many times. V and J are TRBV7-9 and TRBJ2-1; 11 bases agree with TRBD2. Trimming at V came to 5 bases and at J to 6 bases, leaving 12 bases not matched to a gene. The length of the CDR3 is 17 residues. Germline CDR1 is SEHNR and CDR2 is FQNEAQ (reference sequence). The CDR3 here is CASSLHLTSGVSNEQFF. As DNA, the CDR3 is TGTGCCAGCAGCCTCCATTTGACTAGCGGGGTCAGCAATGAGCAGTTCTTC. The variable domain in full, with the rest retrieved from reference TRBV7-9 and TRBJ2-1, is DTGVSQNPRHKITKRGQNVTFRCDPISEHNRLYWYRQTLGQGPEFLTYFQNEAQLEKSRLLSDRFSAERPKGSFSTLEIQRTEQGDSAMYLCASSLHLTSGVSNEQFFGPGTRLTVL.

The J gene is TRBJ2-5, the V gene TRBV7-9; D is unresolved. The CDR3 consists of 10 residues. Germline CDR1 is SEHNR and CDR2 is FQNEAQ (reference sequence). V was shortened by 4 bases and J by 7 bases, with 4 bases between the two germline ends. The CDR3 DNA is TGTGCCAGCAGCTCTGGGACCCAGTACTTC. Protein: CASSSGTQYF.

In its sample, this clonotype was seen many times. This chain uses TRBV15 with TRBJ1-5; D is possibly TRBD1 (6 bases). The CDR3 extends over 14 amino acids. V gave up 5 bases and J gave up 1 base, with 9 bases separating them. The germline V gene encodes CDR1 LNHNV and CDR2 YYDKDF (reference sequence). In DNA form, the CDR3 reads TGTGCCACCAGCCTAAGGGGGAGCAATCAGCCCCAGCATTTT. Translating it yields CATSLRGSNQPQHF.

In the case of this clonotype: A much larger clone is a single base away; this may be a read error. The CDR3 nucleotides are TGTGCCAGCAGCCCGGGGTCAGGCGGGGCCTACGAGCAGTACTTC. Amino acids: CASSPGSGGAYEQYF. The rearrangement joins TRBV11-2 to TRBJ2-7, with D perhaps matching TRBD2 (6 bases). The V end lost 5 bases, the J end lost 2 bases, and 16 bases lay between the germline ends. From germline, CDR1 is SGHAT and CDR2 FQNNGV. This CDR3 contains 15 residues.

The sample holds many counts of this clonotype. The chain recombines TRBV6-2 or TRBV6-3 with TRBJ1-2; D not resolved. From germline, CDR1 is MNHEY and CDR2 SVGEGT. There are 13 residues in the CDR3. Trimming removed 0 bases from V and 6 bases from J, with 8 bases in between. The CDR3 region has the DNA TGTGCCAGCAGTTACTCGCAAGGGAATGGCTACACCTTC. Amino acid sequence: CASSYSQGNGYTF.

This clonotype was counted between two and nine times. This chain's CDR3 is CASSLSQLANTGELFF. In nucleotides, the CDR3 is TGTGCCAGCAGTTTAAGCCAACTAGCGAACACCGGGGAGCTGTTTTTT. The chain joins TRBV12-3 or TRBV12-4 to TRBJ2-2, with D perhaps matching TRBD2 (5 bases). V dropped 2 bases and J dropped 0 bases, with 10 bases sitting between them. The CDR3 loop spans 16 amino acids.